The 24 T cell receptor beta chains below all came from one sample that was sequenced in a study of cytomegalovirus exposure and HLA in healthy donors. Use of 60 Vbeta and 13 Jbeta primers characterized the PCR. Produced via immunoSEQ multiplex PCR; TCRdb's table is partial and in-frame only. Of about 190,000 clones in the sample, around 75% were seen once. Specimen: PBMCs. The source of these receptors is a man aged 35 to 55 in good health and CMV-seropositive.

The rearrangement uses TRBV7-9 and TRBJ2-2; D perhaps matches TRBD1 (5 bases). Germline CDR1 SEHNR, CDR2 FQNEAQ (reference sequence). The V end lost 2 bases, the J end lost 4 bases, and 8 bases lay between the germline ends. The CDR3 sequence is 14 residues long. DNA for the CDR3: TGTGCCAGCAGCTTATATGGGGCCACCGGGGAGCTGTTTTTT. It encodes CASSLYGATGELFF.

The chain uses TRBV4-3 and TRBJ2-7; D possibly corresponds to TRBD2 (6 bases). Trimming left V 0 bases short and J 4 bases short, with 16 bases between. Germline CDR1 and CDR2: LGHNA and YSLEER. The CDR3 is made up of 16 amino acids. CDR3 loop: CASSQDSSGRRYEQYF. The CDR3 region has the DNA TGCGCCAGCAGCCAAGATTCCAGCGGGCGAAGATACGAGCAGTACTTC.

The V gene is TRBV30, the J gene TRBJ1-2; the D gene is possibly TRBD1 (6 bases). Germline values: CDR1 GTSNPN, CDR2 SVGIG (reference sequence). The CDR3 is 15 residues long. Trimming stripped 5 bases from V and 4 bases from J, with 20 bases between. Here the CDR3 reads CAWAHRGQGSYGYTF. The CDR3 DNA reads as TGTGCCTGGGCCCACCGGGGACAAGGTTCCTATGGCTACACCTTC.

The chain has TRBV6-6 and TRBJ1-1, with D possibly being TRBD1 (5 bases). Germline-derived CDR1 and CDR2 are MNHNY and SVGAGI (reference sequence). Trimming pared 5 bases from V and 1 base from J, leaving 5 bases between. This CDR3 spans 12 amino acids. The CDR3 nucleotides read TGTGCCAGCAGTGGGGCGAACACTGAAGCTTTCTTT. It translates to CASSGANTEAFF.

The chain couples TRBV19 to TRBJ2-7; 10 positions agree with TRBD2. The J segment lost 5 bases and the V segment lost 5 bases, leaving 12 bases of the junction unmatched. The CDR3 spans 16 residues. Germline V lookup: CDR1 LNHDA, CDR2 SQIVND (reference sequence). CDR3 DNA: TGTGCCAGTAGTTTAGTAGCGGGGGGCACTCGGGACGAGCAGTACTTC. It is translated as CASSLVAGGTRDEQYF.

V usage is TRBV7-9 and J usage is TRBJ2-3; 8 bases align to TRBD2. The CDR3 runs 15 residues. Germline lookup yields CDR1 SEHNR and CDR2 FQNEAQ (reference sequence). Losses at the gene ends were 1 base for V and 6 bases for J; bases not matched to a gene: 6. The CDR3 loop is CASSLDSGGADTQYF. The CDR3 DNA is TGTGCCAGCAGCTTAGACTCCGGGGGGGCGGATACGCAGTATTTT.

This clone was recorded a few times. This chain links TRBV9 with TRBJ2-3; D remains unclear. The CDR3 extends over 13 amino acids. The V gene lost 4 bases and the J gene lost 0 bases, with 6 bases spanning the gap. The germline CDR1 and CDR2 sequences are SGDLS and YYNGEE. The CDR3 sequence is CASSISSTDTQYF. As DNA, the CDR3 is TGTGCCAGCAGCATTTCTAGCACAGATACGCAGTATTTT.

This chain uses TRBV7-9 with TRBJ1-2, with D unresolved. The length of the CDR3 is 15 residues. V was trimmed by 0 bases and J by 0 bases, leaving 8 bases between them. Germline CDR1 SEHNR, CDR2 FQNEAQ (reference sequence). In DNA, the CDR3 is TGTGCCAGCAGCTTAGCTGATACAGCTAACTATGGCTACACCTTC. This encodes CASSLADTANYGYTF. The complete variable domain, with remaining parts taken from reference TRBV7-9 and TRBJ1-2, reads DTGVSQNPRHKITKRGQNVTFRCDPISEHNRLYWYRQTLGQGPEFLTYFQNEAQLEKSRLLSDRFSAERPKGSFSTLEIQRTEQGDSAMYLCASSLADTANYGYTFGSGTRLTVV.

The CDR3 is CASSVGGTGDTGELFF. The DNA for the CDR3 is TGTGCCAGCAGCGTAGGCGGGACAGGGGACACCGGGGAGCTGTTTTTT. The chain employs TRBV9 and TRBJ2-2; TRBD1 matches 10 bases. The germline gives CDR1 SGDLS, CDR2 YYNGEE. The CDR3 loop spans 16 amino acids. J gave up 3 bases and V 0 bases, and 2 bases lay outside the gene matches. Together with reference TRBV9 and TRBJ2-2, the CDR3 gives the full variable domain: DSGVTQTPKHLITATGQRVTLRCSPRSGDLSVYWYQQSLDQGLQFLIQYYNGEERAKGNILERFSAQQFPDLHSELNLSSLELGDSALYFCASSVGGTGDTGELFFGEGSRLTVL.

V and J are TRBV30 and TRBJ2-5; 8 bases are a match to TRBD1. This CDR3 is built from 16 residues. The germline gives CDR1 GTSNPN, CDR2 SVGIG (reference sequence). The junction had 15 bases not matched to a gene; V was cut back by 4 bases and J by 5 bases. The CDR3 bases are TGTGCCTGGAACCTGCCCAGGGACAGGCCGAGGGAGACCCAGTACTTC. Its protein product is CAWNLPRDRPRETQYF.

This clone was picked up a small number of times. J is TRBJ1-1 and V is TRBV29-1, with 7 nucleotides matching TRBD1. Germline assignment: CDR1 SQVTM and CDR2 ANQGSEA. The V and J ends lost 7 bases and 7 bases, in that order; junction bases with no gene match: 6. The CDR3 sequence is 11 residues long. This CDR3 is CSARQGFEAFF. The CDR3 DNA reads TGCAGCGCCAGACAGGGTTTTGAAGCTTTCTTT.

V gene TRBV6-5 combines with J gene TRBJ1-2; D remains ambiguous. Between the trimmed V and J ends, which lost 7 bases and 6 bases, there was a span of 18 bases. Per germline, CDR1 MNHEY and CDR2 SVGAGI. The CDR3 is made up of 14 amino acids. The CDR3 loop is CASKMEGFSDGYTF. The DNA for the CDR3 is TGTGCCAGCAAGATGGAGGGATTCTCTGATGGCTACACCTTC.

The rearrangement joins TRBV6-1 to TRBJ2-7; 7 nucleotides match TRBD1. This CDR3 comprises 15 residues. Per germline, CDR1 MNHNS and CDR2 SASEGT. J was trimmed by 4 bases and V by 6 bases; bases with no gene match: 12. CDR3 nucleotides: TGTGCCAGCAGGGATCAACAGGGGCATTTATACGAGCAGTACTTC. It yields the protein CASRDQQGHLYEQYF.

This chain links TRBV5-1 with TRBJ2-7, with 7 nucleotides matching TRBD1. Germline lookup yields CDR1 SGHRS and CDR2 YFSETQ. There are 14 residues in the CDR3. V shed 3 bases, J shed 2 bases, and the junction held 5 bases outside the gene matches. The CDR3 bases are TGCGCCAGCAGCTCTGACAGGGTTGCCTACGAGCAGTACTTC. This codes for CASSSDRVAYEQYF.

The gene calls are TRBV27 and TRBJ2-4; D is possibly TRBD1 (6 bases). The V end lost 3 bases, the J end lost 5 bases, and 23 bases lay between the germline ends. The CDR3 is 18 residues long. Per the germline V gene, CDR1 is MNHEY and CDR2 is SMNVEV (reference sequence). CDR3 protein: CASSFVGRGLAPENIQYF. DNA for the CDR3: TGTGCCAGCAGTTTTGTGGGCAGGGGCCTTGCCCCGGAAAACATTCAGTACTTC.

This clone has just a few counts. This chain links TRBV30 with TRBJ2-7, with 10 bases matching TRBD2. The CDR3 sequence is 13 residues long. Looked up from germline, CDR1 is GTSNPN and CDR2 is SVGIG (reference sequence). J gave up 4 bases and V 0 bases, and 0 bases lay outside the gene matches. CDR3 in DNA: TGTGCCTGGAGTGTAGCGGGGGGGTACGAGCAGTACTTC. This codes for CAWSVAGGYEQYF.

The chain joins TRBV5-1 to TRBJ2-6; TRBD1 matches at 10 bases. CDR3 length: 17 amino acids. The trim removed 0 bases at V and 2 bases at J, leaving 2 bases unmatched. The germline CDR1 and CDR2 sequences are SGHRS and YFSETQ. CDR3 sequence (DNA): TGCGCCAGCAGCTTGGGGACAGGGGGAACTGGGGCCAACGTCCTGACTTTC. This translates into CASSLGTGGTGANVLTF.

The count of this clone is one. This chain uses TRBV28 with TRBJ2-7, with D possibly being TRBD2 (5 bases). Germline assignment: CDR1 MDHEN and CDR2 SYDVKM. V was pared by 0 bases and J by 3 bases, with 15 bases between. CDR3 size: 16 residues. CDR3 protein: CASSLWPELVDYEQYF. Here the CDR3 DNA reads TGTGCCAGCAGTTTATGGCCCGAACTAGTAGACTACGAGCAGTACTTC.

V gene TRBV7-8 combines with J gene TRBJ1-1; a weak D match, TRBD1 (6 bases). The germline V gene encodes CDR1 SGHVS and CDR2 FQNEAQ. The ends were cut back, 1 base at V and 11 bases at J, with 23 bases in the middle. The CDR3 has 16 amino acids. CDR3 DNA: TGTGCCAGCAGCTTAGACCCGGGGCGGCAGGGGCGGGGGGCTTTCTTT. It specifies CASSLDPGRQGRGAFF.

The rearrangement uses TRBV18 and TRBJ1-5, with TRBD1 matching over 7 bases. J gave up 2 bases and V 4 bases, and 11 bases lay outside the gene matches. The CDR3 has 17 amino acids. Germline V gene sequence: CDR1 KGHSH, CDR2 LQKENI. The CDR3 sequence: CASSRTGEGYGNQPQHF. The CDR3 DNA is TGTGCCAGCTCACGAACAGGGGAAGGATATGGCAATCAGCCCCAGCATTTT. Complete variable domain (other parts from reference TRBV18 and TRBJ1-5): NAGVMQNPRHLVRRRGQEARLRCSPMKGHSHVYWYRQLPEEGLKFMVYLQKENIIDESGMPKERFSAEFPKEGPSILRIQQVVRGDSAAYFCASSRTGEGYGNQPQHFGDGTRLSIL.

The chain has TRBV2 and TRBJ2-7; 10 bases are a match to TRBD1. Trimming cost V 7 bases and J 4 bases; bases outside gene matches: 1. Germline V gives CDR1 SNHLY, CDR2 FYNNEI. The CDR3 length is 12 residues. The CDR3 loop is CASKGQGYEQYF. The DNA for the CDR3 is TGTGCCAGCAAGGGACAGGGGTACGAGCAGTACTTC.

This rearrangement joins TRBV15 to TRBJ1-1, with 7 bases that match TRBD1. Losses at the gene ends were 5 bases for V and 6 bases for J; bases not matched to a gene: 6. The germline V gene has CDR1 LNHNV and CDR2 YYDKDF (reference sequence). This CDR3 region has 13 residues. The CDR3 sequence: CATSLGGLAEAFF. The CDR3 bases are TGTGCCACCAGCTTAGGGGGCTTGGCTGAAGCTTTCTTT.

CDR3 protein: CASSRDRGTGELFF. Here the CDR3 DNA reads TGTGCCAGCAGCCGGGACAGGGGCACCGGGGAGCTGTTTTTT. J is TRBJ2-2 and V is TRBV6-6; TRBD1 agrees at 10 bases. The germline V gene encodes CDR1 MNHNY and CDR2 SVGAGI (reference sequence). Unmatched junction bases numbered 2, after V lost 6 bases and J lost 4 bases. The CDR3 sequence is 14 residues long.

J is TRBJ1-4 and V is TRBV29-1, with D perhaps TRBD1 (6 bases). The length of the CDR3 is 11 residues. In germline, CDR1 is SQVTM, CDR2 ANQGSEA. Trimming removed 6 bases at V and 8 bases at J, with 10 bases between. In DNA form, the CDR3 reads TGCAGCGTCCTAAGGGGGGAAAAACTGTTTTTT. This encodes CSVLRGEKLFF.